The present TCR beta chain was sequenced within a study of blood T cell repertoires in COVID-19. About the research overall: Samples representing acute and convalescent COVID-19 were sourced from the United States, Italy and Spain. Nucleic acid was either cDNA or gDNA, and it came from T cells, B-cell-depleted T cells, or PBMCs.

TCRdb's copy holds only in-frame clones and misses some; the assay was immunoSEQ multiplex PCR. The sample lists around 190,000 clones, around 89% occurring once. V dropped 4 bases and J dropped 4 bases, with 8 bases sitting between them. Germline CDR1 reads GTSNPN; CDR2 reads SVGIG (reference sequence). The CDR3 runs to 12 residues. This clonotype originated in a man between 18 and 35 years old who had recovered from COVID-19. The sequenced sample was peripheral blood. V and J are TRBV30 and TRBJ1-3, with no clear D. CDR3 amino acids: CAWILSGNTIYF. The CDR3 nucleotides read TGTGCCTGGATATTATCCGGAAACACCATATATTTT.